This T cell receptor beta chain comes out of a study of control samples from healthy donors and cancer patients. Some clones are missing from TCRdb's copy, which holds only in-frame ones; the method was immunoSEQ multiplex PCR. The data show 400,000 to 500,000 clones, with 80% to 95% seen just once and around 6.5% held by the top ten. This CDR3 is 17 amino acids long. The V gene's germline CDR1 is LGHDT and CDR2 YNNKEL (reference sequence). The trim removed 3 bases at V and 7 bases at J, leaving 16 bases unmatched. Sample: PBMCs. The clonotype comes from a man aged 35 to 55 with head and neck cancer. This rearrangement joins TRBV3-1 (or the pseudogene TRBV3-2) to TRBJ2-7; TRBD1 agrees at 9 bases. The CDR3 DNA reads as TGTGCCAGCAGCCAGGAAAGATTCCGGGACAGGGATGATGAGCAGTACTTC. It translates to CASSQERFRDRDDEQYF.